This T cell receptor (beta chain) stems from a study of T-cell memory formation after mild COVID-19. Study-level information: In these data, TCR clusters were largely donor specific.

General study results and limits: The appearance of some responding clones in pre-infection memory suggested that cross-reactive memory joined. For contracting clones, CD4+ ones sat mainly in CM and EM, CD8+ in EMRA.

A remark on this clonotype: As yet, its antigen is unknown.

V lost 1 base and J lost 9, with 12 bases in between. CDR3 size: 14 residues. Germline V gene lookup returns CDR1 LGHNA and CDR2 YSLEER. TCRdb reanalysed the 5' RACE reads using MiXCR and keeps one entry per CDR3 protein. Among around 100,000 distinct CDR3 sequences listed, around 10% were seen once. Input material: PBMCs or a T cell subset sorted from them (not recorded which). The sequence was obtained from a man younger than 30 who had mild COVID-19 (a few samples of this study predate the infection). Cell type and time point are not known. The chain employs TRBV4-3 and TRBJ2-2, with D perhaps being TRBD1 or TRBD2 (5 bases each). This CDR3 is CASSQVGVKRELFF. The CDR3 DNA reads as TGCGCCAGCAGCCAAGTGGGGGTCAAGAGGGAGCTGTTTTTT.